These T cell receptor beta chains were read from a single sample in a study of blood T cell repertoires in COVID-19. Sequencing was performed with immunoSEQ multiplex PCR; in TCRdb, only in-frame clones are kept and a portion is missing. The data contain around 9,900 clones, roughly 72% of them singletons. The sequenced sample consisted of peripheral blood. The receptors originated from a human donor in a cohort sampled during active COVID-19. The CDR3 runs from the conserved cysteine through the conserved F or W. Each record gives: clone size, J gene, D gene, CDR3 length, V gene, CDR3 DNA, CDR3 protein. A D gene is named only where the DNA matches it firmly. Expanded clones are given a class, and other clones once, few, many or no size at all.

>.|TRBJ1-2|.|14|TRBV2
TGTGCCAGCACTCCCGTGGGGCAGACCTATGGCTACACCTTC
CASTPVGQTYGYTF
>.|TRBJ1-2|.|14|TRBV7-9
TGTGCCAGCAGCTTACCGACACAGAACTATGGCTACACCTTC
CASSLPTQNYGYTF
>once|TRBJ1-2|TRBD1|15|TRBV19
TGTGCCAGTACCCTACAGGGGGGAGGTAACTATGGCTACACCTTC
CASTLQGGGNYGYTF
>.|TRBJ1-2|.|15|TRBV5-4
TGTGCCAGCAGCCCAAAGACAGGCGCTAACTATGGCTACACCTTC
CASSPKTGANYGYTF
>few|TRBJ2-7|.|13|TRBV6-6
TGTGCCAGCAGTTACCCCGCAGGTTACGAGCAGTACTTC
CASSYPAGYEQYF
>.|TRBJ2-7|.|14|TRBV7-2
TGTGCCAGCAGCTTAGGAATTAGTTCCTACGAGCAGTACTTC
CASSLGISSYEQYF
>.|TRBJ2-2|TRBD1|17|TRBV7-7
TGTGCCAGCACACGTCTGAGGACAGGGGTGAACACCGGGGAGCTGTTTTTT
CASTRLRTGVNTGELFF
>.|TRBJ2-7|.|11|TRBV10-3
TGTGCCATCAGTGCAGCCTACGAGCAGTACTTC
CAISAAYEQYF
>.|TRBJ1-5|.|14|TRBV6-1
TGTGCCAGCAGTGAAGCTTGGGGAGCCCAGCCCCAGCATTTT
CASSEAWGAQPQHF
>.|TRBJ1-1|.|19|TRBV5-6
TGTGCCAGCAGCTCCCTTTTAAGGGGCGCGAAAAATTTGAACACTGAAGCTTTCTTT
CASSSLLRGAKNLNTEAFF
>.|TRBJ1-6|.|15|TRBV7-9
TGTGCCAGCAGCTTAGCAGGGGTCGCGAATTCACCCCTCCACTTT
CASSLAGVANSPLHF
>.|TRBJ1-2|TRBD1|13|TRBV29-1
TGCAGCGGAAGTAAAGACAGGGGCTATGGCTACACCTTC
CSGSKDRGYGYTF
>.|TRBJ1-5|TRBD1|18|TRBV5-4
TGTGCCAGCAGCTTTCGGACAGGGAGGGGATTAAGCAATCAGCCCCAGCATTTT
CASSFRTGRGLSNQPQHF
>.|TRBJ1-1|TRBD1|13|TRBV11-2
TGTGCCAGCAGCCTGGGGACAGGGGCTGAAGCTTTCTTT
CASSLGTGAEAFF
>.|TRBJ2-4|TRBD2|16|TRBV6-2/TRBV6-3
TGTGCCAGCAGTTACCCCCCTACTAGCGGGGGGAACATTCAGTACTTC
CASSYPPTSGGNIQYF
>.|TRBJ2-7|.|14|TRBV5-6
TGTGCCAGCAGCTTTATGGGGCCCAGCTACGAGCAGTACTTC
CASSFMGPSYEQYF
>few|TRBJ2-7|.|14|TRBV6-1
TGTGCCAGCAGTGAATTTGGGCAGAGCTACGAGCAGTACTTC
CASSEFGQSYEQYF
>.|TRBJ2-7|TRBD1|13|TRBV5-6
TGTGCCAGCAGCTCCGGGACAGGCTACGAGCAGTACTTC
CASSSGTGYEQYF
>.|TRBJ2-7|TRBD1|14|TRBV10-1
TGCGCCAGCAGCCCGGGACAGGGGTCCTACGAGCAGTACTTC
CASSPGQGSYEQYF
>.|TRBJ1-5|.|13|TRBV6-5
TGTGCCAGCAGTAGGGACACTGATCAGCCCCAGCATTTT
CASSRDTDQPQHF
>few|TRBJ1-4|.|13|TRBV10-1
TGCGCCAGCAGTCAGGGGTTTGGTGAAAAACTGTTTTTT
CASSQGFGEKLFF
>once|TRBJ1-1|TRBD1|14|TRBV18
TGTGCCAGCTCAACGGACAGGGGGCGCGTTGAAGCTTTCTTT
CASSTDRGRVEAFF
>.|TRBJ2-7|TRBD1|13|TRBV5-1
TGCGCCAGCAGCTTAAGGACAGGGGACGAGCAGTACTTC
CASSLRTGDEQYF
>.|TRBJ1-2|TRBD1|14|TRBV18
TGTGCCAGCTCTCGCGAGACAGGGGGCTATGGCTACACCTTC
CASSRETGGYGYTF
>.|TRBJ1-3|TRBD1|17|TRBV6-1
TGTGCCAGCAGTGGCCGGACAGGTGTAAGCTCTGGAAACACCATATATTTT
CASSGRTGVSSGNTIYF
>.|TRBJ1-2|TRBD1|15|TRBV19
TGTGCCAGTACCGTGCAGGGGGCGGGTAACTATGGCTACACCTTC
CASTVQGAGNYGYTF
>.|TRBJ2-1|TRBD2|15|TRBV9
TGTGCCAGCAGCGTAGCGGTAGCGGGGTACAATGAGCAGTTCTTC
CASSVAVAGYNEQFF
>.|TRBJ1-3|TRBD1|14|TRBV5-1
TGCGCCAGCAGCTTTGGACAGGAGGCAAACACCATATATTTT
CASSFGQEANTIYF
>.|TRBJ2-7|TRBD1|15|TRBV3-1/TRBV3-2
TGTGCCAGCAGCTCCCCACAGGGGCGCTCCTACGAGCAGTACTTC
CASSSPQGRSYEQYF
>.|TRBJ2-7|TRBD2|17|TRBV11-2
TGTGCCAGCAAGCCGCGTCCGGCTAGCGGGGGAACCTACGAGCAGTACTTC
CASKPRPASGGTYEQYF
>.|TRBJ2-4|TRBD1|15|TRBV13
TGTGCCAGCAGCTTCACAGGGGATGGCTTGAACATTCAGTACTTC
CASSFTGDGLNIQYF
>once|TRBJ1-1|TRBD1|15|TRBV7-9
TGTGCCAGCAGCTTGGGGTCGACAGGGAGGTCTGAAGCTTTCTTT
CASSLGSTGRSEAFF
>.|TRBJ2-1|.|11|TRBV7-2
TGTGCCAGCAGCTTTCATAATGAGCAGTTCTTC
CASSFHNEQFF
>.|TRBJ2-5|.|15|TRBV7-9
TGTGCCAGCAGCTTGAGGTGGGGCGACCAAGAGACCCAGTACTTC
CASSLRWGDQETQYF
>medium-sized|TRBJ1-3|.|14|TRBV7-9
TGTGCCAGCAGCCCAACAGACTCTGGAAACACCATATATTTT
CASSPTDSGNTIYF
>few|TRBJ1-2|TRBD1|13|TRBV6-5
TGTGCCAGCAGCGATGGGACAGTCTATGGCTACACCTTC
CASSDGTVYGYTF
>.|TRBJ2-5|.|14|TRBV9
TGTGCCAGCAGCGTCTCCGGGTTCGGGGAGACCCAGTACTTC
CASSVSGFGETQYF
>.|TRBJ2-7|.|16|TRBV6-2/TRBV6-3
TGTGCCAGCAGTTACTCGACAGGTGAGGGCGCCTACGAGCAGTACTTC
CASSYSTGEGAYEQYF
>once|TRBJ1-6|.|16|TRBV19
TGTGCCAGTAGCCACAGGGAGAGAGGGTATAATTCACCCCTCCACTTT
CASSHRERGYNSPLHF
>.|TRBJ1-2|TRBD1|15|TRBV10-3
TGTGCCATCAGTGAGGGGACAGGGGGCGGCTATGGCTACACCTTC
CAISEGTGGGYGYTF
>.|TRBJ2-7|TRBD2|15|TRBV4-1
TGCGCCAGCAGCCCGGAGCGGGGGGGCAGGTACGAGCAGTACTTC
CASSPERGGRYEQYF
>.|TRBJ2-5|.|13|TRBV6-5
TGTGCCAGCAGAAAAACAGGGTTGGAGACCCAGTACTTC
CASRKTGLETQYF
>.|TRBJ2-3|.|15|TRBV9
TGTGCCAGCAGCGGATCAGGGTGGCTCACAGATACGCAGTATTTT
CASSGSGWLTDTQYF
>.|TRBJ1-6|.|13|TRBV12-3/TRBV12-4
TGTGCCAGCAGCCTAGACTCGTATTCACCCCTCCACTTT
CASSLDSYSPLHF